This TCR beta chain was retrieved from a study of regulatory T cells in long-lasting Graves disease. Study outcomes and limitations: It was in persistent disease that TRBV28, TRBJ1-2 and TRBJ2-5 were favored. Peripheral blood alone, not thyroid tissue, underwent study.

The CDR3 length is 16 residues. The V end was cut by 5 bases, the J end by 0 bases, with 17 bases between. Germline V gene lookup returns CDR1 SGHAT and CDR2 FQNNGV. Combining iRepertoire HTBI primers with Arm-PCR of CDR3 regions, the authors built TCR beta libraries. TCRdb re-derived calls from the multiplex PCR reads in MiXCR, one entry per CDR3 protein. The sample includes about 620,000 distinct CDR3 sequences, 15% to 20% seen only once; the top ten take around a sixth. The time point here: newly diagnosed GD, antithyroid drugs for less than 3 months. Construction of the TCR library relied on RNA isolated from PBMCs. Of note for this clonotype: No antigen is known for it.

The same sample was also used in a study of T cells in Graves' hyperthyroidism and ophthalmopathy. From that report: Criteria for exclusion of patients were uncontrolled infection, other autoimmune disease, pregnancy or lactation.

The rearrangement uses TRBV11-2 and TRBJ2-7; perhaps TRBD1 as D (5 bases). The specimen comprised peripheral blood mononuclear cells (PBMCs), sampled at new diagnosis, from a patient treated with antithyroid drugs. This clonotype originated in a woman aged 25-40 years with Graves disease. CDR3 sequence (DNA): TGTGCCAGCAGCCCGTCTTTGACAGAGAACTCCTACGAGCAGTACTTC. Amino acids: CASSPSLTENSYEQYF. Variable domain in full (rest from reference TRBV11-2 and TRBJ2-7): EAGVAQSPRYKIIEKRQSVAFWCNPISGHATLYWYQQILGQGPKLLIQFQNNGVVDDSQLPKDRFSAERLKGVDSTLKIQPAKLEDSAVYLCASSPSLTENSYEQYFGPGTRLTVT.